The 27 T cell receptor beta chains presented below share a single source sample, sequenced in a study of cytomegalovirus exposure and HLA in healthy donors. The PCR ran on 60 Vbeta and 13 Jbeta primers. The method was immunoSEQ multiplex PCR; TCRdb's version includes in-frame clones alone and lacks a portion of them. The sample shows about 160,000 clones, 68% of them seen only once. Sequencing input: PBMCs. The receptors here all came from a middle-aged woman in good health and CMV-seropositive.

V and J are TRBV14 and TRBJ2-3; tentatively, D is TRBD1 (6 bases). Germline CDR1 SGHDN, CDR2 FVKESK. The germline V and J ends were trimmed by 4 bases and 8 bases, with 16 bases remaining between them. The CDR3 consists of 14 residues. CDR3 in DNA: TGTGCCAGCAGCCCTGGACAGAGTTTGCGTACGCAGTATTTT. Protein sequence: CASSPGQSLRTQYF. The full variable domain, completed using reference TRBV14 and TRBJ2-3, is EAGVTQFPSHSVIEKGQTVTLRCDPISGHDNLYWYRRVMGKEIKFLLHFVKESKQDESGMPNNRFLAERTGGTYSTLKVQPAELEDSGVYFCASSPGQSLRTQYFGPGTRLTVL.

This clone showed up just a few times. The chain is built from TRBV28 and TRBJ2-5; the match to TRBD1 covers 7 bases. Germline trimming cut 4 bases from V and 5 bases from J; bases unmatched to any gene: 4. The CDR3 has 13 residues. In germline, CDR1 is MDHEN, CDR2 SYDVKM. The CDR3 nucleotides read TGTGCCAGCAGTTCAACAGGGGTTGAGACCCAGTACTTC. Translation gives CASSSTGVETQYF. Together with reference TRBV28 and TRBJ2-5, the CDR3 gives the full variable domain: DVKVTQSSRYLVKRTGEKVFLECVQDMDHENMFWYRQDPGLGLRLIYFSYDVKMKEKGDIPEGYSVSREKKERFSLILESASTNQTSMYLCASSSTGVETQYFGPGTRLLVL.

As concerns this clone: An end of the junction differs from the germline gene, which may be a read error. Other DNA sequences in the same sample also yield this CDR3. The chain carries TRBV5-6 and TRBJ1-2, with a weak D call TRBD1 (6 bases). The length of the CDR3 is 14 residues. CDR1 and CDR2 from the germline V gene are SGHDT and YYEEEE. CDR3 protein: CASSLGTVNYGYPF. In DNA, the CDR3 is TGTGCCAGCAGCTTGGGGACAGTTAACTATGGCTACCCCTTC.

The sample holds one count of this clone. The chain employs TRBV6-6 and TRBJ1-2, with a weak D call TRBD1 (6 bases). The CDR3 is 14 amino acids. V gave up 7 bases and J gave up 0 bases, with 12 bases separating them. CDR1 MNHNY and CDR2 SVGAGI come from the germline V gene (reference sequence). CDR3 nucleotide sequence: TGTGCCAGCACTGGACAGACCCCTAACTATGGCTACACCTTC. Its translation is CASTGQTPNYGYTF.

The chain links TRBV4-1 to TRBJ2-5, with D perhaps matching TRBD1 (6 bases). The tail of the sequence fits TRBJ2-7 better, so the J call may be wrong. There are 14 residues in the CDR3. From germline, CDR1 is MGHRA and CDR2 YSYEKL. The CDR3 loop reads CASSQPDRAYEQYF. The CDR3 DNA sequence: TGCGCCAGCAGCCAACCGGACAGAGCCTACGAGCAGTACTTC.

As concerns this clone: Other DNA sequences in the sample encode the same CDR3. The rearrangement links TRBV6-5 to TRBJ2-5; maybe TRBD2 (6 bases). The CDR3 is made up of 13 amino acids. CDR1 MNHEY and CDR2 SVGAGI come from the germline V gene. V was pared by 5 bases and J by 2 bases, with 9 bases between. For the CDR3, the DNA is TGTGCCAGCAGTATAGCGGCACAAGAGACCCAGTACTTC. It encodes CASSIAAQETQYF.

This chain uses TRBV7-6 with TRBJ1-5; possible D gene TRBD1, 5 bases. This CDR3 comprises 13 residues. Trimming left V 0 bases short and J 5 bases short, with 5 bases between. Germline CDR1 SGHVS, CDR2 FNYEAQ. Here the CDR3 reads CASSLAGDQPQHF. The CDR3 coding sequence is TGTGCCAGCAGCTTAGCAGGGGATCAGCCCCAGCATTTT.

This clone was seen a single time. The gene calls are TRBV19 and TRBJ1-1; D is possibly TRBD1 (5 bases). The ends were cut back, 5 bases at V and 7 bases at J, with 17 bases in the middle. The germline CDR1 and CDR2 sequences are LNHDA and SQIVND (reference sequence). The CDR3 sequence is 14 residues long. CDR3 nucleotides: TGTGCCAGTAGTCCCCAGGGTCAGGTACGTGAAGCTTTCTTT. It specifies CASSPQGQVREAFF.

This clone was counted only a few times. The chain couples TRBV6-1 to TRBJ2-7, with TRBD1 identical over 10 bases. The CDR3 is made up of 15 amino acids. V was clipped by 3 bases and J by 3 bases; unmatched bases: 5. Looked up from germline, CDR1 is MNHNS and CDR2 is SASEGT. CDR3 sequence: CASSERTGGFYEQYF. The CDR3 region has the DNA TGTGCCAGCAGTGAGCGGACAGGGGGGTTCTACGAGCAGTACTTC.

CDR3 region: CASSPDGVQGLDEQYF. The CDR3 DNA is TGTGCCAGCTCACCCGATGGAGTACAGGGGTTAGACGAGCAGTACTTC. The chain couples TRBV18 to TRBJ2-7, with 7 nucleotides matching TRBD1. Looked up from germline, CDR1 is KGHSH and CDR2 is LQKENI. J was trimmed by 5 bases and V by 3 bases; bases with no gene match: 13. The CDR3 extends over 16 amino acids.

This clone was counted only a few times. The CDR3 spells CASSLVPSGGGGSTDTQYF. Here the CDR3 DNA reads TGCGCCAGCAGCTTGGTCCCCAGCGGGGGAGGCGGGAGCACAGATACGCAGTATTTT. The chain is built from TRBV5-1 and TRBJ2-3; 8 bases map to TRBD2. With 0 bases clipped from V and 0 bases from J, the junction kept 12 bases outside the gene matches. CDR3 length: 19 amino acids. Germline V gene lookup returns CDR1 SGHRS and CDR2 YFSETQ.

CDR3 loop: CASSGGTSDEQFF. The CDR3 nucleotides read TGCGCCAGCAGCGGCGGGACGTCCGATGAGCAGTTCTTC. This sequence joins TRBV4-3 and TRBJ2-1, with D possibly being TRBD2 (6 bases). The V end was cut by 5 bases, the J end by 8 bases, with 13 bases between. The CDR3 is made up of 13 amino acids. The V gene's germline CDR1 is LGHNA and CDR2 YSLEER.

This clone was picked up one time. A junction end diverges from the germline sequence, so it may reflect a read error. This chain joins TRBV7-3 and TRBJ2-3; 9 bases map to TRBD2. In germline, CDR1 is SGHTA, CDR2 FQGTGA. CDR3 length equals 12 residues. In nucleotides, the CDR3 is TGTTCCAGCAGTTTAGCGGGAGACACGCAGTATTTT. It yields the protein CSSSLAGDTQYF.

This chain joins TRBV27 and TRBJ2-1; a weak D match, TRBD2 (6 bases). Trimming cost V 0 bases and J 6 bases, with 9 bases left between them. CDR3 length: 14 amino acids. In germline, CDR1 is MNHEY, CDR2 SMNVEV (reference sequence). The CDR3: CASSLSRGGNEQFF. CDR3 nucleotide sequence: TGTGCCAGCAGTTTATCACGGGGAGGCAATGAGCAGTTCTTC.

V gene TRBV6-1 combines with J gene TRBJ2-5; 8 bases are shared with TRBD2. V lost 7 bases and J lost 4; bases outside the gene matches: 8. The CDR3 has 14 residues. In germline, CDR1 is MNHNS, CDR2 SASEGT. The CDR3 sequence: CASNPSGYGETQYF. The CDR3 DNA reads TGTGCCAGCAATCCTAGCGGGTATGGAGAGACCCAGTACTTC.

V is TRBV13 and J is TRBJ2-1; 7 bases line up with TRBD1. In germline, CDR1 is PRHDT, CDR2 FYEKMQ (reference sequence). The CDR3 spans 15 residues. The junction had 12 bases not matched to a gene; V was cut back by 8 bases and J by 5 bases. The CDR3 loop reads CASLDWGQNHNEQFF. Here the CDR3 DNA reads TGTGCCAGCCTCGACTGGGGACAGAACCACAATGAGCAGTTCTTC.

V usage is TRBV28 and J usage is TRBJ2-5; tentative D call: TRBD1 (6 bases). CDR1 is MDHEN, CDR2 SYDVKM, per germline. With 10 bases removed from V and 7 bases from J, the gap between germline ends came to 22 bases. This CDR3 is 14 amino acids long. The CDR3 sequence is CATVPRQGKGTQYF. The CDR3 coding sequence is TGTGCCACCGTTCCGCGGCAGGGGAAGGGGACCCAGTACTTC.

This clone appeared a few times. One end of the junction is discordant with germline, which a read error may explain. The chain uses TRBV5-4 and TRBJ2-7; possibly TRBD2 for D (5 bases). Germline V CDR1 and CDR2: SGHNT, YYREEE (reference sequence). The CDR3 is made up of 15 amino acids. CDR3 loop: CASSLDPAAPYEQYF. The CDR3 region has the DNA TGTGCCAGCAGTTTGGACCCAGCGGCCCCCTACGAGCAGTACTTC. Based on the CDR3 plus reference TRBV5-4 and TRBJ2-7, the full variable domain is ETGVTQSPTHLIKTRGQQVTLRCSSQSGHNTVSWYQQALGQGPQFIFQYYREEENGRGNFPPRFSGLQFPNYSSELNVNALELDDSALYLCASSLDPAAPYEQYFGPGTRLTVT.

V and J are TRBV4-1 and TRBJ1-1, with D possibly being TRBD1 (6 bases). V lost 2 bases and J lost 4, with 8 bases in between. The CDR3 contains 13 residues. Germline CDR1 reads MGHRA; CDR2 reads YSYEKL. The CDR3 loop is CASSQRGGTEAFF. As DNA, the CDR3 is TGCGCCAGCAGCCAAAGAGGGGGCACTGAAGCTTTCTTT.

This chain links TRBV6-5 with TRBJ2-7, with TRBD2 as a possible D gene (5 bases). From germline, CDR1 is MNHEY and CDR2 SVGAGI. V was cut by 2 bases and J by 7 bases, with 9 bases left in between. CDR3 length: 12 residues. The CDR3 reads CASSYVPGEQYF. CDR3 sequence (DNA): TGTGCCAGCAGTTACGTTCCGGGGGAGCAGTACTTC.

For the CDR3, the DNA is TGTGCCAGCAGCTCTGATGAAAGGGGGCAGTACGAGCAGTACTTC. Translated, it gives CASSSDERGQYEQYF. The chain combines TRBV5-4 with TRBJ2-7; TRBD1 matches at 7 bases. The V segment lost 3 bases and the J segment 4 bases; nucleotides outside the gene matches: 10. CDR3 length: 15 amino acids. The V gene's germline CDR1 is SGHNT and CDR2 YYREEE (reference sequence).

The V call is TRBV7-9, the J call TRBJ2-5; 7 bases fit TRBD2. CDR1 and CDR2 (germline): SEHNR, FQNEAQ (reference sequence). CDR3 length equals 15 residues. Trimming took 3 bases from V and 1 from J; bases not matched to a gene: 5. The CDR3 DNA reads as TGTGCCAGCAGCTTCATGGGGACTACCCAAGAGACCCAGTACTTC. Residues: CASSFMGTTQETQYF.

The V and J genes are TRBV12-5 and TRBJ1-2; weak D call: TRBD1 (6 bases). In germline, CDR1 is LGHNT, CDR2 FRNRAP. The CDR3 is 13 residues long. Between the trimmed V and J ends, which lost 1 base and 7 bases, there was a span of 10 bases. CDR3 bases: TGTGCTAGTGGTTTGGCGACAGGAGGTGGCTACACCTTC. It encodes CASGLATGGGYTF. The variable domain in full, with the rest retrieved from reference TRBV12-5 and TRBJ1-2, is DARVTQTPRHKVTEMGQEVTMRCQPILGHNTVFWYRQTMMQGLELLAYFRNRAPLDDSGMPKDRFSAEMPDATLATLKIQPSEPRDSAVYFCASGLATGGGYTFGSGTRLTVV.

The rearrangement uses TRBV4-2 and TRBJ2-5; 7 positions match TRBD1. The J call is doubtful: the DNA matches TRBJ2-7 better. Germline V gives CDR1 LGHNA, CDR2 YNFKEQ. CDR3 length: 15 residues. The CDR3 coding sequence is TGTGCCAGCAGCCAAGTCGTGCGACAGGGTTACGAGCAGTACTTC. This gives the protein CASSQVVRQGYEQYF.

The chain carries TRBV10-3 and TRBJ1-1; D is ambiguous. The V gene's germline CDR1 is ENHRY and CDR2 SYGVKD. This CDR3 is 13 amino acids long. V lost 3 bases, J lost 0 bases, and 5 bases lay in between. CDR3 nucleotides: TGTGCCATCAGTGACACAATGAACACTGAAGCTTTCTTT. As protein: CAISDTMNTEAFF.

The J gene is TRBJ1-3, the V gene TRBV4-2; D possibly corresponds to TRBD1 (5 bases). The CDR3 covers 19 residues. Trimming took off 1 base at V and 0 bases at J, with 19 bases between the two ends. CDR1 LGHNA and CDR2 YNFKEQ come from the germline V gene. The CDR3 loop is CASSQVIGYGRDSGNTIYF. Here the CDR3 DNA reads TGTGCCAGCAGCCAAGTCATCGGGTACGGCAGGGACTCTGGAAACACCATATATTTT.

The chain employs TRBV28 and TRBJ1-4; D unresolved. The CDR3 is made up of 15 amino acids. V shed 2 bases and J shed 2 bases, with 9 bases lying between them. Per the germline V gene, CDR1 is MDHEN and CDR2 is SYDVKM. DNA for the CDR3: TGTGCCAGCAGTTTAATGAGGGCGACTAATGAAAAACTGTTTTTT. Translation: CASSLMRATNEKLFF.